Listed below are T cell receptor beta chains from one sample, sequenced in a study of blood T cell repertoires in COVID-19. Profiled with immunoSEQ multiplex PCR; TCRdb holds only in-frame clones, not every one. The sample yields approximately 70,000 clones, around 80% seen once. Source material: peripheral blood. These receptors all come from an elderly woman with acute or convalescent COVID-19. Both conserved end residues are part of each CDR3. The D gene is left open where the match is weak. Size is stated for part of the rows, as once, few or many counts, or as a class when the clone is expanded.

>TRBD1|many|TRBJ1-1|TRBV29-1
CSVNPQGAGDAEAFF
TGCAGCGTGAACCCCCAGGGGGCCGGGGACGCTGAAGCTTTCTTT
>NA|NA|TRBJ2-5|TRBV18
CASSPPAFQETQYF
TGTGCCAGCTCACCACCGGCTTTCCAAGAGACCCAGTACTTC
>TRBD2|NA|TRBJ2-5|TRBV5-1
CASSLGLAVETQYF
TGCGCCAGCAGCTTGGGGCTAGCGGTAGAGACCCAGTACTTC
>TRBD2|NA|TRBJ2-1|TRBV19
CASSKGLAGVEQFF
TGTGCCAGTAGTAAGGGACTAGCGGGAGTTGAGCAGTTCTTC
>NA|NA|TRBJ1-4|TRBV5-1
CASSFVGGKTNEKLFF
TGCGCCAGCAGCTTCGTGGGGGGAAAAACTAATGAAAAACTGTTTTTT
>TRBD1|NA|TRBJ1-2|TRBV2
CASSRDSDYGYTF
TGTGCCAGCAGTAGGGACAGTGACTATGGCTACACCTTC
>NA|NA|TRBJ2-2|TRBV27
CASSYPWAGGSQLRSNTGELFF
TGTGCCAGCAGTTATCCCTGGGCCGGAGGGTCTCAACTCAGATCGAACACCGGGGAGCTGTTTTTT
>TRBD1|NA|TRBJ2-1|TRBV28
CASSFPGTGKNEQFF
TGTGCCAGCAGTTTCCCGGGGACAGGGAAGAATGAGCAGTTCTTC
>TRBD1|few|TRBJ1-1|TRBV4-3
CASSQGGTGGGRGTEAFF
TGCGCCAGCAGCCAAGGGGGGACAGGGGGCGGAAGGGGGACTGAAGCTTTCTTT
>TRBD1|NA|TRBJ1-2|TRBV5-1
CASSLADRAVEGYTF
TGCGCCAGCAGCTTGGCGGACAGGGCCGTGGAGGGCTACACCTTC
>NA|NA|TRBJ1-1|TRBV11-2
CASSFSRGGGEAFF
TGTGCCAGCAGCTTTAGCAGGGGCGGGGGTGAAGCTTTCTTT
>NA|once|TRBJ2-3|TRBV6-5
CASRSRPRDTQYF
TGTGCCAGCAGATCCCGGCCGCGGGATACGCAGTATTTT
>TRBD2|NA|TRBJ2-7|TRBV12-5
CASGLVRKLADVYEQYF
TGTGCTAGTGGTTTGGTACGGAAACTAGCGGACGTCTACGAGCAGTACTTC
>TRBD1|few|TRBJ2-5|TRBV5-1
CASSLSGGVETQYF
TGCGCCAGCAGCTTGTCAGGGGGTGTGGAGACCCAGTACTTC
>TRBD2|NA|TRBJ2-3|TRBV7-6
CASSLRTSGGWTDTQYF
TGTGCCAGCAGCTTAAGGACTAGCGGAGGGTGGACAGATACGCAGTATTTT
>TRBD2|NA|TRBJ2-1|TRBV4-2
CASSQAGAGGPGNEQFF
TGTGCCAGCAGCCAAGCGGGGGCGGGAGGGCCTGGGAATGAGCAGTTCTTC
>TRBD2|few|TRBJ2-5|TRBV11-2
CASSIGSGREETQYF
TGTGCCAGCAGCATCGGGAGCGGGAGGGAGGAGACCCAGTACTTC
>NA|few|TRBJ2-7|TRBV21-1
CASSKVDSSYEQYF
TGTGCCAGCAGCAAAGTAGATAGCTCCTACGAGCAGTACTTC
>NA|NA|TRBJ2-2|TRBV5-1
CASSPGQNTGELFF
TGCGCCAGCAGTCCGGGACAGAACACCGGGGAGCTGTTTTTT
>TRBD1|medium-sized|TRBJ1-2|TRBV5-8
CASRDRGSYGYTF
TGTGCCAGCAGGGACAGGGGGAGCTATGGCTACACCTTC
>NA|NA|TRBJ1-6|TRBV7-8
CASSLVEGIKNSPLHF
TGTGCCAGCAGCTTAGTGGAGGGAATAAAGAATTCACCCCTCCACTTT
>NA|NA|TRBJ2-3|TRBV15
CATSIHRDTQYF
TGTGCCACCAGCATACATCGAGATACGCAGTATTTT
>NA|few|TRBJ1-4|TRBV19
CASNPGIPTNEKLFF
TGTGCCAGTAATCCAGGGATCCCAACTAATGAAAAACTGTTTTTT
>NA|NA|TRBJ2-3|TRBV28
CASSGRDTQYF
TGTGCCAGCTCTGGGAGGGATACGCAGTATTTT
>TRBD2|NA|TRBJ2-3|TRBV5-1
CASSLGLAGGPGTDTQYF
TGCGCCAGCAGCTTGGGACTAGCGGGAGGGCCGGGAACAGATACGCAGTATTTT
>TRBD1|NA|TRBJ2-7|TRBV2
CASLTGDAAYF
TGTGCCAGCTTAACAGGGGACGCGGCGTACTTC
>NA|NA|TRBJ2-5|TRBV2
CASSRGHFQETQYF
TGTGCCAGCAGCCGGGGACACTTCCAAGAGACCCAGTACTTC
>NA|NA|TRBJ1-4|TRBV5-4
CASSLGSGQGTEKLFF
TGTGCCAGCAGCTTAGGGTCCGGGCAGGGGACCGAAAAACTGTTTTTT
>NA|NA|TRBJ2-2|TRBV5-8
CASSVLFGRGLQNTGELFF
TGTGCCAGCAGCGTGTTATTCGGACGGGGACTCCAGAACACCGGGGAGCTGTTTTTT
>TRBD2|NA|TRBJ2-1|TRBV29-1
CSVTSGSWGEQFF
TGCAGCGTGACTAGCGGGAGTTGGGGCGAGCAGTTCTTC
>NA|NA|TRBJ1-1|TRBV19
CASSVSYTEAFF
TGTGCCAGTAGCGTGTCTTACACTGAAGCTTTCTTT
>TRBD2|NA|TRBJ2-7|TRBV12-3/TRBV12-4
CASRGGGNEQYF
TGTGCCAGCAGGGGGGGAGGGAACGAGCAGTACTTC
>TRBD2|NA|TRBJ2-1|TRBV9
CASSVATNLAGGFNEQFF
TGTGCCAGCAGCGTAGCCACAAATCTAGCGGGAGGATTCAATGAGCAGTTCTTC
>NA|NA|TRBJ1-2|TRBV9
CASSVGQRDYGYTF
TGTGCCAGCAGCGTAGGACAGAGAGACTATGGCTACACCTTC
>TRBD2|NA|TRBJ2-1|TRBV19
CASSKAGVSYNEQFF
TGTGCCAGTAGTAAAGCGGGAGTGTCCTACAATGAGCAGTTCTTC
>NA|NA|TRBJ1-2|TRBV24-1
CATSDLNREGYGYTF
TGTGCCACCAGTGATTTGAACAGGGAAGGCTATGGCTACACCTTC
>TRBD1|NA|TRBJ1-2|TRBV25-1
CASSETLGQGHGYTF
TGTGCCAGCAGTGAGACCTTGGGACAGGGCCATGGCTACACCTTC
>NA|once|TRBJ2-1|TRBV6-2/TRBV6-3
CASSYRGNAKIEQFF
TGTGCCAGCAGTTACCGCGGGAATGCGAAAATTGAGCAGTTCTTC